Sequencing of this T cell receptor (beta chain) was carried out in a study of T cell responses to AZD1222 COVID-19 vaccine. Clones were sequenced by immunoSEQ multiplex PCR, and TCRdb holds only the in-frame ones, with some missing. The sample lists 93,000 or so clones, 91% seen once, with 45% to 55% in the top ten. The sequenced sample was peripheral blood, obtained on day 0 of AZD1222 vaccination. This clonotype originated in an adult in good health.

The CDR3 region is CASSQGRDQPQHF. The CDR3 DNA is TGTGCCAGCAGTCAAGGCAGGGATCAGCCCCAGCATTTT. The chain couples TRBV27 to TRBJ1-5; possible D gene TRBD1, 5 bases. Germline values: CDR1 MNHEY, CDR2 SMNVEV (reference sequence). This CDR3 region has 13 residues. Deletions cut 5 bases from V and 5 bases from J, with 10 bases between.